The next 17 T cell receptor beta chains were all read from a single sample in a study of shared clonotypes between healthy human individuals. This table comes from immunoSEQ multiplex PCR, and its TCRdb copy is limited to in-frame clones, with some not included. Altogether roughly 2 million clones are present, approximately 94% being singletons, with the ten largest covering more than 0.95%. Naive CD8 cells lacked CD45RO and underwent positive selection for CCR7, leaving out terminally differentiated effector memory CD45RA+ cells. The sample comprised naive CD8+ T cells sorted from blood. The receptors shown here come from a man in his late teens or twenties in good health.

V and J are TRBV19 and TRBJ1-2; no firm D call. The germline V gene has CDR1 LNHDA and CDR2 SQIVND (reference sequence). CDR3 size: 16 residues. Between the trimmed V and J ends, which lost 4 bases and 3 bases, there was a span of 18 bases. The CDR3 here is CASSTPLAGPDYGYTF. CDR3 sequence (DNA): TGTGCCAGTAGTACCCCCCTTGCGGGTCCTGACTATGGCTACACCTTC.

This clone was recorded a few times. CDR3 sequence (DNA): TGCGCCAGCAGCCAAGATGGCTCCTACAATGAGCAGTTCTTC. As protein: CASSQDGSYNEQFF. V is TRBV4-3 and J is TRBJ2-1; D gene uncertain. The CDR3 has 14 amino acids. From germline, CDR1 is LGHNA and CDR2 YSLEER. V gave up 0 bases and J gave up 0 bases, with 3 bases separating them.

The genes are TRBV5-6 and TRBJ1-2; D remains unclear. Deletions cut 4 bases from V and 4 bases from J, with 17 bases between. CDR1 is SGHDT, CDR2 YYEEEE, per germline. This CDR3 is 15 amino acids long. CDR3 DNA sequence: TGTGCCAGCAGCGTCGAGCTGATGACGGGCTATGGCTACACCTTC. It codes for CASSVELMTGYGYTF.

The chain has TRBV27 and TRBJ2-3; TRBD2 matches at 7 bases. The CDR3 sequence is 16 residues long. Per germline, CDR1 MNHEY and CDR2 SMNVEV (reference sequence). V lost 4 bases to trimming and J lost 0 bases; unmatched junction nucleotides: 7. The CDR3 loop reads CASSSLPSGSTDTQYF. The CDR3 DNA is TGTGCCAGCAGTTCCCTCCCTAGCGGAAGCACAGATACGCAGTATTTT.

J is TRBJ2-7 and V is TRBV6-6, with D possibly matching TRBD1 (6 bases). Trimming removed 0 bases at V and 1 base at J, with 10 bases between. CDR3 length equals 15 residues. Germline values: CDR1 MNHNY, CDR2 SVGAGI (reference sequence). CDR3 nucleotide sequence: TGTGCCAGCAGTTACTCGGGGGACATTTCCTACGAGCAGTACTTC. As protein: CASSYSGDISYEQYF.

In DNA form, the CDR3 reads TGTGCCAGCAGCGGCGGACTAGCGGGAGTGGATACGCAGTATTTT. Translation gives CASSGGLAGVDTQYF. This chain connects TRBV9 to TRBJ2-3; 13 positions match TRBD2. CDR3 length: 15 amino acids. Trimming took 3 bases from V and 6 from J; bases not matched to a gene: 4. CDR1 and CDR2 from the germline V gene are SGDLS and YYNGEE.

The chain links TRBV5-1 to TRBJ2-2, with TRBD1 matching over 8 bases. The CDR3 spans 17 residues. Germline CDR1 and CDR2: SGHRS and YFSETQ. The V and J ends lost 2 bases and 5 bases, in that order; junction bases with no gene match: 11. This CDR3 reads CASSFLAAGGKTGELFF. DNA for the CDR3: TGCGCCAGCAGCTTTTTGGCGGCAGGGGGCAAAACCGGGGAGCTGTTTTTT.

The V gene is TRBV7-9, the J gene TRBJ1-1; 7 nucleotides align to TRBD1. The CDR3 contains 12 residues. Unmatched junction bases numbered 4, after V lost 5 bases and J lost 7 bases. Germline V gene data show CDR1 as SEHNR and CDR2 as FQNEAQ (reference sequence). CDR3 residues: CASSDRTGEAFF. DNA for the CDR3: TGTGCCAGCAGCGACCGGACAGGTGAAGCTTTCTTT.

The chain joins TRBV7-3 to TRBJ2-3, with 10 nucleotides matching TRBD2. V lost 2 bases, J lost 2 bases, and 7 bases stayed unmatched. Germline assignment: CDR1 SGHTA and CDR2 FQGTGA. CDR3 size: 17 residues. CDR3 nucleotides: TGTGCCAGCAGCTTACCCACTAGCGGGGAATCCACAGATACGCAGTATTTT. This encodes CASSLPTSGESTDTQYF.

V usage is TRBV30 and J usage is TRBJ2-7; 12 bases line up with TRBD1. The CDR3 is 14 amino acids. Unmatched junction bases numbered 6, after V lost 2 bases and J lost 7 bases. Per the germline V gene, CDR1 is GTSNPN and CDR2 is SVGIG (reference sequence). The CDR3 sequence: CAWSPGQGAPEQYF. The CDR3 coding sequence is TGTGCCTGGAGTCCGGGACAGGGGGCGCCGGAGCAGTACTTC.

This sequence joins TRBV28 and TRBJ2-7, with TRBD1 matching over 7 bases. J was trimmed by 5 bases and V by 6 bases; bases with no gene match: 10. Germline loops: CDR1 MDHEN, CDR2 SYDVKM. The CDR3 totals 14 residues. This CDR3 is CASSPLKGANEQYF. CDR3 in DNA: TGTGCCAGCAGCCCCCTAAAGGGGGCCAACGAGCAGTACTTC.

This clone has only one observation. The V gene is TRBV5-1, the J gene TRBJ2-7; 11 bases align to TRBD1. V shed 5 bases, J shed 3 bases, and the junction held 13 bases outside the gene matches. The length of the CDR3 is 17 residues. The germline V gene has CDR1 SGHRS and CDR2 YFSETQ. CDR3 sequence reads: CASSYSPPGQGDYEQYF. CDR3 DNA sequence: TGCGCCAGCAGTTACTCCCCCCCGGGACAGGGGGACTACGAGCAGTACTTC.

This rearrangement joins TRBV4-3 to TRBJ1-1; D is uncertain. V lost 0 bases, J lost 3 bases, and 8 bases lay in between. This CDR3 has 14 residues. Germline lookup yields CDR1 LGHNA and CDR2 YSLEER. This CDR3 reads CASSQDMEDTEAFF. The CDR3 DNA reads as TGCGCCAGCAGCCAAGACATGGAGGACACTGAAGCTTTCTTT.

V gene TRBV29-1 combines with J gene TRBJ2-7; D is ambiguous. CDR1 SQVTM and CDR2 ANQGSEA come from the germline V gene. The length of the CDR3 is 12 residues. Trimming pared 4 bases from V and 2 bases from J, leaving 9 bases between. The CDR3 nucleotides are TGCAGCGTTGGCACAGCGACCTACGAGCAGTACTTC. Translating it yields CSVGTATYEQYF.

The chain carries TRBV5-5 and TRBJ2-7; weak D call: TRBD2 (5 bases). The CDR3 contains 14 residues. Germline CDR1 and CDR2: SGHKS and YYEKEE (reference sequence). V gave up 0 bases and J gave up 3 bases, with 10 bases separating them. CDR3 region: CASSLEGADYEQYF. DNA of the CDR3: TGTGCCAGCAGCTTGGAAGGAGCGGACTACGAGCAGTACTTC.

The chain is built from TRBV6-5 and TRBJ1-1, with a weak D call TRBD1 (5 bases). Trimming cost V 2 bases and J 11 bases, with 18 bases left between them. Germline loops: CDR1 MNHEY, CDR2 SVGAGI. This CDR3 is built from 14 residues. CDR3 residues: CASSYVGTNGDAFF. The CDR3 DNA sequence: TGTGCCAGCAGTTACGTGGGGACTAACGGAGATGCTTTCTTT.

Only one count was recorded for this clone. The CDR3 spells CASSQLAGVTGSYEQYF. CDR3 DNA sequence: TGCGCCAGCAGCCAACTAGCGGGAGTTACTGGGAGCTACGAGCAGTACTTC. The V gene is TRBV4-1, the J gene TRBJ2-7, with TRBD2 matching over 10 bases. J gave up 3 bases and V 2 bases, and 10 bases lay outside the gene matches. The CDR3 runs 17 residues. The germline CDR1 and CDR2 sequences are MGHRA and YSYEKL.